This T cell receptor (beta chain) was sequenced during a study of blood T cells in healthy people across ages. Overall study: About one barcoded beta molecule per two T cells was the capture yield of template switching. General observations from the study: Expanded clonotype shifts may have been confounded, as the donors had an unknown CMV status. When one million T cells were used, diversity estimates were thought to be underestimates.

A sample-barcoded 5' primer and a J-beta primer mix were used in a second PCR of about 6 to 11 cycles. TCRdb re-called the 5' RACE reads through MiXCR, storing one row per CDR3 protein. Among about 640,000 distinct CDR3 sequences listed, approximately 59% were seen once. In this sample, this clonotype turned up a few times. Its antigen remains unknown. The CDR3 has 11 amino acids. Germline lookup yields CDR1 SQVTM and CDR2 ANQGSEA. Losses at the gene ends were 6 bases for V and 7 bases for J; bases not matched to a gene: 5. PBMCs, at least 7 million per sample, were isolated. The sequence was collected from a man aged 55 to 70 in good health. The chain recombines TRBV29-1 with TRBJ1-1; 7 bases are a match to TRBD1. The sequencing sample was made of blood. The CDR3 protein is CSVQGGIEAFF. CDR3 bases: TGCAGCGTCCAGGGGGGGATTGAAGCTTTCTTT.